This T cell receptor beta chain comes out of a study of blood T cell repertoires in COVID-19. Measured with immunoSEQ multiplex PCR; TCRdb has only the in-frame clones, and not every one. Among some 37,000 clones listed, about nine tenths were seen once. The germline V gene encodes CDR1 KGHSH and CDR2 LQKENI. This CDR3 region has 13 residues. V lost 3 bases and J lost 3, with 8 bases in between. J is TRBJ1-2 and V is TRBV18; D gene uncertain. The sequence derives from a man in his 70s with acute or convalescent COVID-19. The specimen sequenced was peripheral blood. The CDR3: CASSPQDYYGYTF. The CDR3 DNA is TGTGCCAGCTCACCGCAGGATTACTATGGCTACACCTTC.